This T cell receptor (beta chain) derives from a study of T cell changes during pregnancy in multiple sclerosis. The CDR3 length is 14 residues. The J segment lost 0 bases and the V segment lost 3 bases, leaving 1 base of the junction unmatched. From germline, CDR1 is WNHNN and CDR2 SYGVQD (reference sequence). Libraries were prepared by immunoSEQ multiplex PCR; TCRdb keeps only in-frame clonotypes and omits some of them. This table has approximately 70,000 clones, roughly nine tenths appearing once. The chain couples TRBV10-1 to TRBJ2-7; TRBD2 matches at 8 bases. The receptor was derived from a female donor with multiple sclerosis, enrolled in a pregnancy study. The sample in question was peripheral blood, obtained in the third trimester of pregnancy. The CDR3 bases are TGCGCCAGCAGTGACGGGAGGGCCTCCTACGAGCAGTACTTC. Protein: CASSDGRASYEQYF.